The following is a T cell receptor (beta chain) sequence with its context. Under the authors' procedure: Reference gene primer amplification in the assay estimated nucleated cell counts. The repertoire was sequenced with immunoSEQ multiplex PCR; TCRdb's copy has only in-frame clones and lacks some. The V and J calls and clone size come from that table; D and trimming were worked out from the DNA. The sample shows around 68,000 clones, about nine tenths of them seen only once. The length of the CDR3 is 15 residues. V gave up 6 bases and J gave up 2 bases, with 14 bases separating them. Per germline, CDR1 MDHEN and CDR2 SYDVKM. The data belong to a study of blood T cell repertoires in COVID-19. Whole-study context: Samples came from the United States, Italy and Spain, spanning acute and convalescent COVID-19. PBMCs, B-cell-depleted T cells, or T cells were the source of the cDNA or gDNA that made up the material.

Sequencing input: peripheral blood. This clonotype was obtained from a man in his forties or fifties with active COVID-19. The V and J genes are TRBV28 and TRBJ1-3, with a tentative D call TRBD1 (5 bases). Written as DNA, the CDR3 is TGTGCCAGCAGCTCACGACAGAGCCCTGGAAACACCATATATTTT. Its translation is CASSSRQSPGNTIYF. Together with reference TRBV28 and TRBJ1-3, the CDR3 gives the full variable domain: DVKVTQSSRYLVKRTGEKVFLECVQDMDHENMFWYRQDPGLGLRLIYFSYDVKMKEKGDIPEGYSVSREKKERFSLILESASTNQTSMYLCASSSRQSPGNTIYFGEGSWLTVV.